This T cell receptor beta chain was recovered during a study of beta chain features in type 1 diabetes. Expressed TCRB transcripts were sequenced after all isolated RNA was converted to cDNA. Measured with immunoSEQ multiplex PCR; TCRdb has only the in-frame clones, and not every one. The sample contains 130,000 or so clones, approximately 10% of which appear only once. The study's findings and limits: Shorter TCRB CDR3s, moderately but significantly so, were found in Type 1 diabetes patients in all four CD4+ subsets.

Sorting based on CD45RO/CCR7/CD25/CD127/CD95/CD27 separated CD4+ naive, central memory, regulatory and stem cell-like memory cells. Post-sort purity exceeded 98% for all sorted populations. This clone has ten or more counts. Its antigen is not identified. The CDR3 spans 13 residues. Germline V gene data show CDR1 as SGDLS and CDR2 as YYNGEE. With 4 bases removed from V and 5 bases from J, the gap between germline ends came to 13 bases. Sequencing was performed on central memory CD4+ T cells from blood. The sequence came from a man younger than 40 with type 1 diabetes. V usage is TRBV9 and J usage is TRBJ2-7; perhaps TRBD2 as D (5 bases). The DNA of the CDR3 is TGTGCCAGCAGCCGGACTCCACCCGACGAGCAGTACTTC. Its translation: CASSRTPPDEQYF.